Presented here are 18 T cell receptor beta chains from one specimen sequenced in a study of blood T cells in healthy people across ages. Primers used in a second PCR of about 6 to 12 cycles were a sample-barcoded 5' primer and a J-beta primer mix. TCRdb reanalysed the 5' RACE reads using MiXCR and keeps one entry per CDR3 protein. The table has approximately 960,000 distinct CDR3 sequences, almost 30% seen once. This sample was shared with a second study, whose subject was T cells of mothers and their children.

Sample: blood. These receptors were collected from a woman in her thirties or forties in good health.

In this sample, this clonotype turned up a few times. The junction departs from germline at one end; a sequencing error may be responsible. This rearrangement joins TRBV29-1 to TRBJ2-7; tentative D call: TRBD2 (5 bases). Per the germline V gene, CDR1 is SQVTM and CDR2 is ANQGSEA. The CDR3 is 13 amino acids. CDR3 in DNA: TGCAGCGTACAAAGCGGCACCTCCTACGCGCAGTACTTC. Translating it yields CSVQSGTSYAQYF.

J is TRBJ1-5 and V is TRBV20-1, with D unclear. CDR3 length equals 13 residues. With 5 bases removed from V and 2 bases from J, the gap between germline ends came to 10 bases. CDR1 is DFQATT and CDR2 is SNEGSKA in the germline V gene (reference sequence). DNA of the CDR3: TGCAGTGCTGCGAATTCAGGCAATCAGCCCCAGCATTTT. The encoded protein is CSAANSGNQPQHF.

This clonotype was picked up a small number of times. A much bigger clone sits one base away, suggesting this may be a read error. V and J are TRBV7-9 and TRBJ1-1; D unclear. CDR1 is SEHNR and CDR2 is FQNEAQ in the germline V gene (reference sequence). This CDR3 contains 14 residues. Deletions cut 4 bases from V and 4 bases from J, with 13 bases between. CDR3 region: CASSSPRHLTEAFF. The CDR3 DNA is TGTGCCAGCAGCTCCCCGAGACACCTCACTGAAGCTTTCTTT.

The rearrangement joins TRBV4-2 to TRBJ2-3; 8 positions agree with TRBD2. This CDR3 has 16 residues. Germline lookup yields CDR1 LGHNA and CDR2 YNFKEQ. J gave up 2 bases and V 2 bases, and 6 bases lay outside the gene matches. The CDR3 DNA follows: TGTGCCAGCAGCCAACGTTCAGCGGGAGACACAGATACGCAGTATTTT. Protein product: CASSQRSAGDTDTQYF.

The chain has TRBV7-9 and TRBJ2-7; 9 nucleotides agree with TRBD1. The CDR3 spans 14 residues. V dropped 4 bases and J dropped 5; count of bases not matched to a gene: 6. The V gene's germline CDR1 is SEHNR and CDR2 FQNEAQ (reference sequence). CDR3 amino acids: CASSSWDRADEQYF. The CDR3 DNA reads TGTGCCAGCAGCTCCTGGGACAGGGCGGACGAGCAGTACTTC.

As concerns this clonotype: A much larger clone differs from this one at a single base, so this may be a read error. The chain carries TRBV20-1 and TRBJ2-1, with a weak D call TRBD2 (5 bases). The CDR3 has 14 amino acids. Trimming cost V 7 bases and J 4 bases, with 17 bases left between them. The V gene's germline CDR1 is DFQATT and CDR2 SNEGSKA (reference sequence). For the CDR3, the DNA is TGCAGTGTCACCCAGAGGGCTGGATACAATGAGCAGTTCTTC. Protein product: CSVTQRAGYNEQFF.

Worth noting for this clonotype: Being one base from a much bigger clone, this may be a read error. The V and J genes are TRBV7-6 and TRBJ2-1, with 10 nucleotides matching TRBD2. The CDR3 has 15 amino acids. J lost 7 bases, V lost 4 bases, and 7 bases had no gene match. Germline CDR1 reads SGHVS; CDR2 reads FNYEAQ. The CDR3 bases are TGTGCCAGCAGCTGGAGCGGGGGGGCCAGGAATGAGCAGTTCTTC. Amino acids: CASSWSGGARNEQFF.

J is TRBJ2-2 and V is TRBV28; 10 bases line up with TRBD2. V shed 6 bases and J 4 bases; nucleotides not matched to a gene: 11. The CDR3 has 17 residues. Germline V gene lookup returns CDR1 MDHEN and CDR2 SYDVKM. CDR3 coding DNA: TGTGCCAGCAGGGGTAGCGGGGGGCTCCTGGGCACCGGGGAGCTGTTTTTT. This encodes CASRGSGGLLGTGELFF.

There are a few counts of this clonotype. The chain uses TRBV20-1 and TRBJ2-7, with D hard to call. Germline V gene sequence: CDR1 DFQATT, CDR2 SNEGSKA (reference sequence). V lost 5 bases, J lost 4 bases, and 15 bases lay in between. The CDR3 spans 13 residues. The CDR3 DNA sequence: TGCAGTGCTCCATCGGATTTGACGTACGAGCAGTACTTC. Its translation: CSAPSDLTYEQYF.

This clonotype came up a few times. The chain is built from TRBV14 and TRBJ1-2; 7 bases are shared with TRBD1. The V gene end was trimmed by 5 bases and the J gene end by 4 bases; junction bases not matched to a gene: 10. Germline V gene sequence: CDR1 SGHDN, CDR2 FVKESK. The CDR3 extends over 15 amino acids. CDR3: CASSSNPTGTYGYTF. The CDR3 DNA reads TGTGCCAGCAGCTCCAACCCGACAGGGACCTATGGCTACACCTTC. Full variable domain (missing parts from reference TRBV14 and TRBJ1-2): EAGVTQFPSHSVIEKGQTVTLRCDPISGHDNLYWYRRVMGKEIKFLLHFVKESKQDESGMPNNRFLAERTGGTYSTLKVQPAELEDSGVYFCASSSNPTGTYGYTFGSGTRLTVV.

This clonotype was observed a handful of times. The rearrangement links TRBV2 to TRBJ1-5, with 7 bases that match TRBD1. The CDR3 contains 14 residues. Germline V lookup: CDR1 SNHLY, CDR2 FYNNEI. V was pared by 3 bases and J by 4 bases, with 3 bases of the junction left unmatched. The CDR3 sequence: CASSDRGVNQPQHF. The CDR3 nucleotides read TGTGCCAGCAGTGACAGGGGGGTTAATCAGCCCCAGCATTTT.

This clonotype was recorded only once. The chain is built from TRBV7-8 and TRBJ2-4; D may correspond to TRBD1 or TRBD2 (5 bases each). Trimming left V 0 bases short and J 13 bases short, with 22 bases between. The CDR3 runs to 16 residues. The germline CDR1 and CDR2 sequences are SGHVS and FQNEAQ. The CDR3 nucleotides read TGTGCCAGCAGCTTAGCCCGCGGGCAGGACACTACGAAGCAGTACTTC. Amino acid sequence: CASSLARGQDTTKQYF.

This clonotype was observed many times. The J gene is TRBJ1-1, the V gene TRBV7-3, with 7 bases fitting TRBD1. V dropped 5 bases and J dropped 1; count of bases not matched to a gene: 13. CDR3 length: 17 amino acids. The germline V gene encodes CDR1 SGHTA and CDR2 FQGTGA. For the CDR3, the DNA is TGTGCCAGCAGCCCGACAGGGCCGGGTGGGACGAACACTGAAGCTTTCTTT. Its translation is CASSPTGPGGTNTEAFF. Drawing the rest from reference TRBV7-3 and TRBJ1-1, the complete variable domain is GAGVSQTPSNKVTEKGKYVELRCDPISGHTALYWYRQSLGQGPEFLIYFQGTGAADDSGLPNDRFFAVRPEGSVSTLKIQRTERGDSAVYLCASSPTGPGGTNTEAFFGQGTRLTVV.

This clonotype has more than one count but fewer than ten. The chain joins TRBV6-5 to TRBJ1-4; 7 nucleotides align to TRBD1. V lost 3 bases, J lost 10 bases, and 17 bases stayed unmatched. Germline CDR1 MNHEY, CDR2 SVGAGI. The CDR3 consists of 17 residues. The CDR3 loop is CASSYIGPGGYRGKLFF. In nucleotides, the CDR3 is TGTGCCAGCAGTTATATCGGACCAGGGGGATATAGGGGAAAACTGTTTTTT.

This clonotype showed up many times. CDR3 residues: CASSSPGLDSYEQYF. CDR3 in DNA: TGCGCCAGCAGCTCTCCGGGACTGGACTCCTACGAGCAGTACTTC. The rearrangement uses TRBV5-1 and TRBJ2-7, with D perhaps TRBD2 (6 bases). The germline V and J ends were trimmed by 3 bases and 0 bases, with 13 bases remaining between them. Germline V gene lookup returns CDR1 SGHRS and CDR2 YFSETQ. There are 15 residues in the CDR3.

The chain recombines TRBV7-2 with TRBJ2-6; TRBD1 might be the D (6 bases). Trimming left V 3 bases short and J 0 bases short, with 9 bases between. Per germline, CDR1 SGHTA and CDR2 FQGNSA. This CDR3 spans 16 amino acids. CDR3: CASSLGHYSGANVLTF. In nucleotides, the CDR3 is TGTGCCAGCAGCTTGGGACATTACTCTGGGGCCAACGTCCTGACTTTC.

This clonotype showed up many times. The chain has TRBV12-5 and TRBJ1-2, with a weak D call TRBD1 (5 bases). V was cut by 6 bases and J by 5 bases, with 13 bases left in between. This CDR3 region has 13 residues. CDR1 is LGHNT and CDR2 is FRNRAP in the germline V gene. CDR3 region: CASGTDTEYGYTF. The CDR3 nucleotides are TGTGCTAGTGGAACGGACACGGAGTATGGCTACACCTTC.

The chain uses TRBV20-1 and TRBJ2-3; D uncertain. The length of the CDR3 is 12 residues. Germline V gives CDR1 DFQATT, CDR2 SNEGSKA (reference sequence). V lost 4 bases and J 0 bases, leaving 5 bases between the germline ends. CDR3 in amino acids: CSAIPSTDTQYF. The CDR3 region has the DNA TGCAGTGCTATCCCTAGCACAGATACGCAGTATTTT.